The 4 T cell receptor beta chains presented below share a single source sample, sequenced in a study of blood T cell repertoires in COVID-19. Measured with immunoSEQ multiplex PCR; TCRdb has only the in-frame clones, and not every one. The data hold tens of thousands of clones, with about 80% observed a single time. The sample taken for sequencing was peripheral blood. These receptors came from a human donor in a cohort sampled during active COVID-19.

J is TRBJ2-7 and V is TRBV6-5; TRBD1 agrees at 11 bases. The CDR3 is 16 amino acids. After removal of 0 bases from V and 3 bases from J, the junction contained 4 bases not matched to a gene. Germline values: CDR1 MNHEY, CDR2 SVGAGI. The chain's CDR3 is CASSYSRTGGIYEQYF. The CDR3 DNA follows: TGTGCCAGCAGTTACTCGAGGACAGGGGGCATCTACGAGCAGTACTTC.

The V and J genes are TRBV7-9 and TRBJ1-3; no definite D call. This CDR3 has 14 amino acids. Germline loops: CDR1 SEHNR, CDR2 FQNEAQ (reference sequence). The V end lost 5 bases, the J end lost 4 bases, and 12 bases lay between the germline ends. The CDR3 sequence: CASSPGLRGNTIYF. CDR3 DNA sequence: TGTGCCAGCAGCCCAGGACTAAGGGGAAACACCATATATTTT.

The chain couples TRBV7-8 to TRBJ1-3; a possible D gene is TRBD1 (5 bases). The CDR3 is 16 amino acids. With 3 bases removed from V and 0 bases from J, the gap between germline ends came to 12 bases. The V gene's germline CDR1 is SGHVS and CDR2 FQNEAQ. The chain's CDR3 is CASSLGLPSSGNTIYF. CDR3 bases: TGTGCCAGCAGCTTGGGACTCCCGAGCTCTGGAAACACCATATATTTT. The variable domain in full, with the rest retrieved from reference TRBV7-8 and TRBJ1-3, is GAGVSQSPRYKVAKRGQDVALRCDPISGHVSLFWYQQALGQGPEFLTYFQNEAQLDKSGLPSDRFFAERPEGSVSTLKIQRTQQEDSAVYLCASSLGLPSSGNTIYFGEGSWLTVV.

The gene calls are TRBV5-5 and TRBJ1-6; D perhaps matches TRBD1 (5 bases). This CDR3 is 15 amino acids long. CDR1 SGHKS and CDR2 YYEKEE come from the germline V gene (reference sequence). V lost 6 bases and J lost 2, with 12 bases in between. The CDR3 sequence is CASNREGAYNSPLHF. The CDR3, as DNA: TGTGCCAGCAACCGTGAAGGGGCCTATAATTCACCCCTCCACTTT.